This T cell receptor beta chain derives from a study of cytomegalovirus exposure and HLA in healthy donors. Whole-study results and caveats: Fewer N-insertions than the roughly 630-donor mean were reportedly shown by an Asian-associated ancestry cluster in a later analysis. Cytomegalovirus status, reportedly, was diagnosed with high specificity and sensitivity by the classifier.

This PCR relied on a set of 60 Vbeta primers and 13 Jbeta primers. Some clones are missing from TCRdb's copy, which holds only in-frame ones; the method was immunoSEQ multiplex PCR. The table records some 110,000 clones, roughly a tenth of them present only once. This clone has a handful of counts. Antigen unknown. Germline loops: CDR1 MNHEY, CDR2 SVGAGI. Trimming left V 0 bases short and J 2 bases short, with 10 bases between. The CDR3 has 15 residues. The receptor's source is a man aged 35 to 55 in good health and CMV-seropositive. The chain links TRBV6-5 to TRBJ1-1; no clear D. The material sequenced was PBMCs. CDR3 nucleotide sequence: TGTGCCAGCAGTTACTCGTTGGCCAGAAACACTGAAGCTTTCTTT. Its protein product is CASSYSLARNTEAFF.